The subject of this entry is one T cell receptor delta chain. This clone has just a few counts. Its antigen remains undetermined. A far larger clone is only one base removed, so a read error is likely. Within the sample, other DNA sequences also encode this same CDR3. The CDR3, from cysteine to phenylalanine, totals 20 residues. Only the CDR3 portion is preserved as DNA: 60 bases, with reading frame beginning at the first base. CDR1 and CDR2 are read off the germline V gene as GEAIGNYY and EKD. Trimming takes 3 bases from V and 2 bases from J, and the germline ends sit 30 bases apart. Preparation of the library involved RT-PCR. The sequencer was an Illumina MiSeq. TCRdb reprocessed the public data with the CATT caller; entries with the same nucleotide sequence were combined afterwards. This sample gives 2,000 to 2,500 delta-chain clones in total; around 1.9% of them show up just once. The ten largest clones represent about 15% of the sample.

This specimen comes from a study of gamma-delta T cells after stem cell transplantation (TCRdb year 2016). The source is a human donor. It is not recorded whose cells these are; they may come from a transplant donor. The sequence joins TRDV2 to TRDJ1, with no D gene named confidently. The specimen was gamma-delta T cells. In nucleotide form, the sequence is TGTGCCTGTGACCCGATCAGGTCGTTCGAACCGAACCAATATACCGATAAACTCATCTTT. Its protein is CACDPIRSFEPNQYTDKLIF.